The clone carrying this T cell receptor beta chain was counted a few times. Antigen specificity is unknown. The germline V gene encodes CDR1 ENHRY and CDR2 SYGVKD. V lost 4 bases and J lost 2, with 13 bases in between. This CDR3 has 15 residues. This entry is derived from a study of cytomegalovirus exposure and HLA in healthy donors. For the study at large: There were roughly 110 million unique TCR beta sequences, drawn from 200 million or so T cells, in an earlier analysis.

A multiplex PCR was run with 60 Vbeta primers and 13 Jbeta primers. Produced via immunoSEQ multiplex PCR; TCRdb's table is partial and in-frame only. The repertoire includes about 130,000 clones, under 12% of them detected once, and 4% to 5% sits in the top ten. Study-wide results and limits: Some V segments could not be told apart, so they were left out, TRBV6-2 and TRBV6-3 among them.

The V and J genes are TRBV10-3 and TRBJ2-3; TRBD2 might be the D (6 bases). The TCR sequence derives from a woman younger than 35 in good health and CMV-seropositive. The sequenced material came from PBMCs. The CDR3 reads CAISASSDPTDTQYF. The CDR3 bases are TGTGCCATCAGTGCTTCTAGCGACCCCACAGATACGCAGTATTTT.